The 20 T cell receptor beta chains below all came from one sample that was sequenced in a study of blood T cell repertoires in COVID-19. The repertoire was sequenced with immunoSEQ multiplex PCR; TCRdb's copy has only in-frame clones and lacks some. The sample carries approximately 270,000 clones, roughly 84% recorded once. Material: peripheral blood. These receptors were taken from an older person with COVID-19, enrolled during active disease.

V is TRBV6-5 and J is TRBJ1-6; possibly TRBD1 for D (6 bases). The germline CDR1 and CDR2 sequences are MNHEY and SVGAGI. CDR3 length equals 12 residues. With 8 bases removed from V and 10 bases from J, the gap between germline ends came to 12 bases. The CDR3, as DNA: TGTGCCAGCTCAACAGGGAACTCACCCCTCCACTTT. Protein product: CASSTGNSPLHF.

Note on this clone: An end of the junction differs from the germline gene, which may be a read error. CDR3 DNA: TGTGCCAGCAGTTCGGGGCGGGAGGCCCTCAATGAACAGTTCTTC. Translated, it gives CASSSGREALNEQFF. This chain joins TRBV6-6 and TRBJ2-1; 8 nucleotides agree with TRBD2. There are 15 residues in the CDR3. CDR1 is MNHNY, CDR2 SVGAGI, per germline (reference sequence).

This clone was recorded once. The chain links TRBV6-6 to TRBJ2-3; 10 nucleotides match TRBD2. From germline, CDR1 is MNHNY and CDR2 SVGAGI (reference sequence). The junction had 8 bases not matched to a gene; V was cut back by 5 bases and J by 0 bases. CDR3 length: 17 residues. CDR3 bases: TGTGCCAGCAGTCCCCAAAGAGCGGGGGGGAGCACAGATACGCAGTATTTT. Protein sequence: CASSPQRAGGSTDTQYF.

Written as DNA, the CDR3 is TGCGCCAGCAGCCAAGATATTATCGGGACAGGATACTACGAGCAGTACTTC. Encoded protein: CASSQDIIGTGYYEQYF. The chain employs TRBV4-3 and TRBJ2-7, with 8 nucleotides matching TRBD1. Unmatched junction bases numbered 10, after V lost 0 bases and J lost 3 bases. Germline V CDR1 and CDR2: LGHNA, YSLEER. The CDR3 is 17 residues long.

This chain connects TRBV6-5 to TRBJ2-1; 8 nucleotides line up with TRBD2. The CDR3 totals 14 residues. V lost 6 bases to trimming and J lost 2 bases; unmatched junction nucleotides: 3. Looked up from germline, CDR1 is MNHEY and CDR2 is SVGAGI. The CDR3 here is CASRRTSPYNEQFF. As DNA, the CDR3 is TGTGCCAGCAGAAGGACTAGCCCCTACAATGAGCAGTTCTTC.

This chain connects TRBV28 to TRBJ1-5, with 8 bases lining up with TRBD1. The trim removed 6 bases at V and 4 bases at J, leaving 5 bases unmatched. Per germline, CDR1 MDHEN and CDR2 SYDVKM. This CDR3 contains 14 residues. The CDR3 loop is CASRGQGENQPQHF. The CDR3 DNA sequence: TGTGCCAGCAGAGGACAGGGAGAGAATCAGCCCCAGCATTTT.

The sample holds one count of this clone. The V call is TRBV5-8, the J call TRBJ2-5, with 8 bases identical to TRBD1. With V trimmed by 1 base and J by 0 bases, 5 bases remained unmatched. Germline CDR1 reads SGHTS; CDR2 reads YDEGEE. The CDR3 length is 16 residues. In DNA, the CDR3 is TGTGCCAGCAGCTTGTGGACAGGGCTAAACCAAGAGACCCAGTACTTC. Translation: CASSLWTGLNQETQYF. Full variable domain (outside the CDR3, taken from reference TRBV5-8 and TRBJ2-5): EAGVTQSPTHLIKTRGQQATLRCSPISGHTSVYWYQQALGLGLQFLLWYDEGEERNRGNFPPRFSGRQFPNYSSELNVNALELEDSALYLCASSLWTGLNQETQYFGPGTRLLVL.

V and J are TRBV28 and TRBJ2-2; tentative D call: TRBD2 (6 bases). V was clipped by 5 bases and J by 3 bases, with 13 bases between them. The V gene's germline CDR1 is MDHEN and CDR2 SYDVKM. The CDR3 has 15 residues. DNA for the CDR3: TGTGCCAGCAGTGACCCGGGACTCTACACCGGGGAGCTGTTTTTT. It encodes CASSDPGLYTGELFF.

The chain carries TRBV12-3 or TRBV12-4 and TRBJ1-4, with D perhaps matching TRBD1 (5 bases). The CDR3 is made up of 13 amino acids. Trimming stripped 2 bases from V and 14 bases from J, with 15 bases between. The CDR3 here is CASSLNFVTALFF. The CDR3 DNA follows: TGTGCCAGCAGTTTAAATTTTGTGACAGCCCTGTTTTTT.

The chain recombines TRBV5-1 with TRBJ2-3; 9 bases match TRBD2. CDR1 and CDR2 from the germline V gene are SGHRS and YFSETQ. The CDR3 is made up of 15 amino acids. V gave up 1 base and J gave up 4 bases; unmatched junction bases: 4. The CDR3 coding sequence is TGCGCCAGCAGCTTGTTGCGGGAGGGTGCAGATACGCAGTATTTT. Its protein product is CASSLLREGADTQYF.

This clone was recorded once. CDR3 loop: CASSARLAGLNNEQFF. As DNA, the CDR3 is TGTGCCAGCAGCGCCCGACTAGCGGGCCTTAACAATGAGCAGTTCTTC. This sequence joins TRBV7-2 and TRBJ2-1, with 10 positions matching TRBD2. CDR1 and CDR2 (germline): SGHTA, FQGNSA. J was trimmed by 5 bases and V by 5 bases; bases with no gene match: 9. This CDR3 is built from 16 residues.

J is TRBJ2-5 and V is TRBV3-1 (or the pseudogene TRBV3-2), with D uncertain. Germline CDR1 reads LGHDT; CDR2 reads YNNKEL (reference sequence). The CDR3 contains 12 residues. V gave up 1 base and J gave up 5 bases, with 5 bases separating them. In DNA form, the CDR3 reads TGTGCCAGCAGCCAAGGGCCGGAGACCCAGTACTTC. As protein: CASSQGPETQYF.

The CDR3 nucleotides read TGTGCCAGCAGCTTAGGGAAGGGGGGGCAAGAGACCCAGTACTTC. This codes for CASSLGKGGQETQYF. V and J are TRBV7-7 and TRBJ2-5; tentatively, D is TRBD2 (7 bases). CDR3 length: 15 residues. Trimming left V 1 base short and J 2 bases short, with 11 bases between. In germline, CDR1 is SSHAT, CDR2 FNYEAQ (reference sequence).

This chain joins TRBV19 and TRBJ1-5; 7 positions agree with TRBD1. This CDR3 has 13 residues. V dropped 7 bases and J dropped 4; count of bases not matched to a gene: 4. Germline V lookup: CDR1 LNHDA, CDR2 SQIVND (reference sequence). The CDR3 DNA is TGTGCCAGTAAGGGACAGCATAATCAGCCCCAGCATTTT. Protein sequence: CASKGQHNQPQHF.

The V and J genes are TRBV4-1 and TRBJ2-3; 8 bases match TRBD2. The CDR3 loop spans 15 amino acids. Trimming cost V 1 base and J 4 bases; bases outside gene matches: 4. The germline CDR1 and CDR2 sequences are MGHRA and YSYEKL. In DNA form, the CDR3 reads TGCGCCAGCAGCCAAGCCCCCGGGAGGGCAGATACGCAGTATTTT. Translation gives CASSQAPGRADTQYF.

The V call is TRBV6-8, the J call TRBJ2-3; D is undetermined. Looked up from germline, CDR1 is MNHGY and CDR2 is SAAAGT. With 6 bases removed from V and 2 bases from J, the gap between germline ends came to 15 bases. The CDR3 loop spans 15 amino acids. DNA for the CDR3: TGTGCCAGCAGACCCCGACACTCCATCACAGATACGCAGTATTTT. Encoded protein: CASRPRHSITDTQYF.

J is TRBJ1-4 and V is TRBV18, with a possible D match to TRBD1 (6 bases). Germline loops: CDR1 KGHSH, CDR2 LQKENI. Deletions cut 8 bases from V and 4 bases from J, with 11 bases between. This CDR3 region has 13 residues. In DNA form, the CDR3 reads TGTGCCAGCGAAACAGGGAGTAATGAAAAACTGTTTTTT. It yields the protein CASETGSNEKLFF.

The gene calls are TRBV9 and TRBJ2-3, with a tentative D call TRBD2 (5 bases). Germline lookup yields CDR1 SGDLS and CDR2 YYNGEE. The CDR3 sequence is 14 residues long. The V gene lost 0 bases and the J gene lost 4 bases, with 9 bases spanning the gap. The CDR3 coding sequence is TGTGCCAGCAGCGTAGCGGCGGGCCCAGATACGCAGTATTTT. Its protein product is CASSVAAGPDTQYF.

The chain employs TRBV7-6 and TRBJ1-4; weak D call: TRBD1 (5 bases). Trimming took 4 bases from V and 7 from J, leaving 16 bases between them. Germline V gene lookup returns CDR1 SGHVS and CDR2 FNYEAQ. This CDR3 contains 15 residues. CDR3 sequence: CASSSSQGRGEKLFF. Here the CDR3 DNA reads TGTGCCAGCAGCTCCTCGCAGGGCCGTGGTGAAAAACTGTTTTTT.

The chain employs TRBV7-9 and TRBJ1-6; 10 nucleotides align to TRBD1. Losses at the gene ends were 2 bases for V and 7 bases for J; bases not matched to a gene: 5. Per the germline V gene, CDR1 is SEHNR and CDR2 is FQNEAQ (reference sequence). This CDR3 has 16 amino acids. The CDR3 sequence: CASSLTADRGNSPLHF. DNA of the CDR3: TGTGCCAGCAGCTTAACGGCGGACAGGGGGAATTCACCCCTCCACTTT.